These 27 T cell receptor beta chains were sequenced from one sample in a study of blood T cell repertoires in COVID-19. Assay: immunoSEQ multiplex PCR; the TCRdb copy retains only in-frame clones and omits some. The repertoire holds under 150,000 clones, with 75% to 85% as singletons. Sequenced input: peripheral blood. These receptors came from a woman of 80 years or more with acute or convalescent COVID-19.

The rearrangement links TRBV7-9 to TRBJ2-3, with 9 nucleotides matching TRBD2. The junction had 6 bases not matched to a gene; V was cut back by 5 bases and J by 3 bases. Germline lookup yields CDR1 SEHNR and CDR2 FQNEAQ (reference sequence). The CDR3 runs 15 residues. The CDR3, as DNA: TGTGCCAGCAGCGCCCTGACTAGCGGAACAGATACGCAGTATTTT. Translated: CASSALTSGTDTQYF. The full variable domain, its missing parts supplied by reference TRBV7-9 and TRBJ2-3, is DTGVSQNPRHKITKRGQNVTFRCDPISEHNRLYWYRQTLGQGPEFLTYFQNEAQLEKSRLLSDRFSAERPKGSFSTLEIQRTEQGDSAMYLCASSALTSGTDTQYFGPGTRLTVL.

The gene calls are TRBV5-5 and TRBJ1-1, with D perhaps TRBD1 (5 bases). From germline, CDR1 is SGHKS and CDR2 YYEKEE (reference sequence). Deletions cut 4 bases from V and 3 bases from J, with 13 bases between. This CDR3 is built from 14 residues. The CDR3 nucleotides are TGTGCCAGCAGCCCTTTAAGGGGTGACACTGAAGCTTTCTTT. This sequence encodes CASSPLRGDTEAFF.

This clone was counted only a few times. The CDR3: CASSRMRTPDAEAFF. CDR3 DNA: TGTGCCAGCAGCCGAATGAGGACTCCGGACGCTGAAGCTTTCTTT. The chain links TRBV11-2 to TRBJ1-1; D is undetermined. The germline V gene has CDR1 SGHAT and CDR2 FQNNGV. The CDR3 extends over 15 amino acids. V was pared by 5 bases and J by 6 bases, with 19 bases between.

The CDR3 nucleotides are TGTGCCAGCAGCGGAGGGGGCGAGTACACTGAAGCTTTCTTT. This translates into CASSGGGEYTEAFF. The rearrangement uses TRBV5-4 and TRBJ1-1; 7 bases agree with TRBD1. Germline V gene data show CDR1 as SGHNT and CDR2 as YYREEE (reference sequence). V trimming: 4 bases; J trimming: 3 bases; junction bases outside the gene matches: 6. The CDR3 totals 14 residues.

This clone showed up just once. The genes are TRBV2 and TRBJ2-1; 16 nucleotides line up with TRBD2. There are 18 residues in the CDR3. Germline V CDR1 and CDR2: SNHLY, FYNNEI. After removal of 8 bases from V and 0 bases from J, the junction contained 7 bases not matched to a gene. CDR3 in amino acids: CASDPGLAGGSSYNEQFF. CDR3 coding DNA: TGTGCCAGCGACCCGGGACTAGCGGGGGGGAGCTCCTACAATGAGCAGTTCTTC.

This clone occurred a few times. This chain connects TRBV15 to TRBJ1-3, with D possibly being TRBD1 (5 bases). V was clipped by 5 bases and J by 0 bases, with 14 bases between them. This CDR3 comprises 16 residues. Germline V CDR1 and CDR2: LNHNV, YYDKDF (reference sequence). CDR3 in DNA: TGTGCCACCAGCCTCAACAGGATTCTCTCTGGAAACACCATATATTTT. Translated, it gives CATSLNRILSGNTIYF.

The chain couples TRBV4-2 to TRBJ2-7; the D is unclear. V was pared by 0 bases and J by 0 bases, with 9 bases between. The CDR3 has 15 residues. CDR1 is LGHNA and CDR2 is YNFKEQ in the germline V gene. DNA for the CDR3: TGTGCCAGCAGCCAAGAAACAGACCGCTCCTACGAGCAGTACTTC. The encoded protein is CASSQETDRSYEQYF.

The chain employs TRBV5-1 and TRBJ1-1, with TRBD1 matching over 8 bases. Trimming cost V 0 bases and J 6 bases; bases outside gene matches: 4. The CDR3 contains 14 residues. Germline V lookup: CDR1 SGHRS, CDR2 YFSETQ. The CDR3 sequence is CASSLGTGTPEAFF. For the CDR3, the DNA is TGCGCCAGCAGCTTGGGGACAGGGACCCCTGAAGCTTTCTTT.

This chain links TRBV6-5 with TRBJ1-1; 9 nucleotides line up with TRBD1. V gave up 6 bases and J gave up 7 bases; unmatched junction bases: 12. CDR1 is MNHEY and CDR2 is SVGAGI in the germline V gene. This CDR3 region has 15 residues. The CDR3 is CASRTEKTGGIEAFF. The DNA of the CDR3 is TGTGCCAGCAGGACTGAGAAGACAGGGGGTATTGAAGCTTTCTTT.

The genes are TRBV15 and TRBJ2-1; the D gene is possibly TRBD2 (6 bases). Trimming took off 0 bases at V and 10 bases at J, with 10 bases between the two ends. The CDR3 consists of 13 residues. Per the germline V gene, CDR1 is LNHNV and CDR2 is YYDKDF (reference sequence). The CDR3 coding sequence is TGTGCCACCAGCAGAGATTTACGGGAGGAGCAGTTCTTC. Translated, it gives CATSRDLREEQFF.

This chain links TRBV12-3 or TRBV12-4 with TRBJ2-3; D is uncertain. CDR3 length equals 13 residues. Trimming pared 7 bases from V and 2 bases from J, leaving 10 bases between. Written as DNA, the CDR3 is TGTGCCAGCACCTTGAGCGTCACAGATACGCAGTATTTT. It yields the protein CASTLSVTDTQYF.

The chain couples TRBV30 to TRBJ2-1, with 9 bases that match TRBD1. CDR1 and CDR2 from the germline V gene are GTSNPN and SVGIG (reference sequence). This CDR3 has 14 residues. Trimming cost V 4 bases and J 6 bases; bases outside gene matches: 7. CDR3 amino acids: CAWIDRGKLNEQFF. The CDR3 DNA sequence: TGTGCCTGGATTGACAGGGGGAAGCTCAATGAGCAGTTCTTC.

The rearrangement uses TRBV30 and TRBJ2-2, with 16 nucleotides matching TRBD2. The CDR3 totals 17 residues. From germline, CDR1 is GTSNPN and CDR2 SVGIG (reference sequence). The ends lost 8 bases at V and 5 bases at J; junction bases unmatched: 11. The CDR3 DNA reads TGTGCCGTGCCCCGAGGGACTAGCGGGGGGGTGACCGGGGAGCTGTTTTTT. It codes for CAVPRGTSGGVTGELFF.

The chain employs TRBV13 and TRBJ1-3, with D possibly being TRBD1 (5 bases). Per the germline V gene, CDR1 is PRHDT and CDR2 is FYEKMQ (reference sequence). This CDR3 is built from 15 residues. Trimming removed 2 bases at V and 0 bases at J, with 8 bases between. In DNA, the CDR3 is TGTGCCAGCAGCTTACGGGGACTCTCTGGAAACACCATATATTTT. It translates to CASSLRGLSGNTIYF. The full variable domain, its missing parts supplied by reference TRBV13 and TRBJ1-3, is AAGVIQSPRHLIKEKRETATLKCYPIPRHDTVYWYQQGPGQDPQFLISFYEKMQSDKGSIPDRFSAQQFSDYHSELNMSSLELGDSALYFCASSLRGLSGNTIYFGEGSWLTVV.

This rearrangement joins TRBV11-3 to TRBJ2-3; D ambiguous. The CDR3 covers 13 residues. V was shortened by 3 bases and J by 4 bases, with 8 bases between the two germline ends. Per germline, CDR1 SGHNT and CDR2 YENEEA. In nucleotides, the CDR3 is TGTGCCAGCAGCTTTGGAGAGCCAGATACGCAGTATTTT. The encoded protein is CASSFGEPDTQYF.

The chain uses TRBV7-8 and TRBJ2-7; no reliable D call. The V gene's germline CDR1 is SGHVS and CDR2 FQNEAQ. V dropped 4 bases and J dropped 6 bases, with 13 bases sitting between them. The CDR3 extends over 13 amino acids. The CDR3 DNA is TGTGCCAGCAGCTCTTTAGAAGAGCGCGAGCAGTACTTC. It is translated as CASSSLEEREQYF. Supplemented by reference TRBV7-8 and TRBJ2-7, the full variable domain reads GAGVSQSPRYKVAKRGQDVALRCDPISGHVSLFWYQQALGQGPEFLTYFQNEAQLDKSGLPSDRFFAERPEGSVSTLKIQRTQQEDSAVYLCASSSLEEREQYFGPGTRLTVT.

This chain uses TRBV14 with TRBJ2-1; the match to TRBD2 covers 11 bases. The V and J ends lost 4 bases and 1 base, in that order; junction bases with no gene match: 3. This CDR3 has 16 amino acids. Germline V gene data show CDR1 as SGHDN and CDR2 as FVKESK. The CDR3 spells CASSRTSGLSYNEQFF. The CDR3 region has the DNA TGTGCCAGCAGCCGGACTAGCGGGTTGTCCTACAATGAGCAGTTCTTC. Complete variable domain (other parts from reference TRBV14 and TRBJ2-1): EAGVTQFPSHSVIEKGQTVTLRCDPISGHDNLYWYRRVMGKEIKFLLHFVKESKQDESGMPNNRFLAERTGGTYSTLKVQPAELEDSGVYFCASSRTSGLSYNEQFFGPGTRLTVL.

In its sample, this clone was seen a few times. The rearrangement joins TRBV4-1 to TRBJ1-5; unclear D gene. Looked up from germline, CDR1 is MGHRA and CDR2 is YSYEKL. This CDR3 spans 15 amino acids. V lost 6 bases to trimming and J lost 3 bases, with 15 bases between them. The CDR3 sequence is CASSPGMGNNQPQHF. The CDR3 nucleotides are TGCGCCAGCAGTCCGGGAATGGGGAACAATCAGCCCCAGCATTTT.

V is TRBV12-3 or TRBV12-4 and J is TRBJ2-3; 8 bases match TRBD1. The CDR3 is made up of 12 amino acids. V was clipped by 6 bases and J by 4 bases; unmatched bases: 0. The CDR3, as DNA: TGTGCCAGCAGGACAGGGGCAGATACGCAGTATTTT. It yields the protein CASRTGADTQYF.

The chain has TRBV19 and TRBJ2-1, with 9 bases fitting TRBD2. The length of the CDR3 is 18 residues. Trimming took 1 base from V and 9 from J; bases not matched to a gene: 16. Germline CDR1 reads LNHDA; CDR2 reads SQIVND (reference sequence). The CDR3 sequence is CASSIVGSGSFFRSEQFF. The CDR3 nucleotides are TGTGCCAGTAGTATAGTAGGTAGCGGGAGTTTTTTTAGGAGTGAGCAGTTCTTC.

The gene calls are TRBV5-1 and TRBJ1-1; D is uncertain. Germline V gene sequence: CDR1 SGHRS, CDR2 YFSETQ. This CDR3 comprises 15 residues. The V end lost 0 bases, the J end lost 4 bases, and 13 bases lay between the germline ends. For the CDR3, the DNA is TGCGCCAGCAGCTTGGCCGGAGGTTTTGGCACTGAAGCTTTCTTT. It specifies CASSLAGGFGTEAFF.

In this sample, this clone turned up once. The chain couples TRBV5-4 to TRBJ2-3; 9 bases align to TRBD2. The CDR3 loop spans 16 amino acids. Germline V gene data show CDR1 as SGHNT and CDR2 as YYREEE (reference sequence). V lost 3 bases to trimming and J lost 1 base; unmatched junction nucleotides: 6. CDR3 nucleotide sequence: TGTGCCAGCAGCTCGGACATAGCGGGGGGCACAGATACGCAGTATTTT. Translating it yields CASSSDIAGGTDTQYF.

This clone turned up a few times. V is TRBV15 and J is TRBJ2-1; 10 nucleotides align to TRBD2. V shed 3 bases, J shed 2 bases, and the junction held 7 bases outside the gene matches. The germline V gene encodes CDR1 LNHNV and CDR2 YYDKDF (reference sequence). The CDR3 spans 17 residues. The chain's CDR3 is CATSSRTSGSTYNEQFF. The CDR3 bases are TGTGCCACCAGCAGTCGGACTAGCGGTTCGACCTACAATGAGCAGTTCTTC. Full variable domain (outside the CDR3, taken from reference TRBV15 and TRBJ2-1): DAMVIQNPRYQVTQFGKPVTLSCSQTLNHNVMYWYQQKSSQAPKLLFHYYDKDFNNEADTPDNFQSRRPNTSFCFLDIRSPGLGDTAMYLCATSSRTSGSTYNEQFFGPGTRLTVL.

The rearrangement links TRBV4-2 to TRBJ1-1; no firm D call. CDR3 length: 13 residues. V dropped 2 bases and J dropped 4 bases, with 8 bases sitting between them. Germline assignment: CDR1 LGHNA and CDR2 YNFKEQ. The CDR3 region is CASSQFRGTEAFF. For the CDR3, the DNA is TGTGCCAGCAGCCAATTTCGCGGCACTGAAGCTTTCTTT.

The chain couples TRBV7-2 to TRBJ1-2; tentative D call: TRBD1 (5 bases). Germline V lookup: CDR1 SGHTA, CDR2 FQGNSA. Trimming removed 1 base at V and 6 bases at J, with 24 bases between. The CDR3 length is 18 residues. Written as DNA, the CDR3 is TGTGCCAGCAGCTTAGGGGGTGATGTCGGAGCTTCCAGGGATGGCTACACCTTC. Translating it yields CASSLGGDVGASRDGYTF.

This clone was seen only once. The chain's CDR3 is CASSLHQGYVSTEAFF. DNA of the CDR3: TGTGCCAGTAGCCTTCATCAGGGGTACGTAAGCACTGAAGCTTTCTTT. V gene TRBV19 combines with J gene TRBJ1-1; D possibly corresponds to TRBD1 (6 bases). The CDR3 has 16 residues. V lost 6 bases, J lost 4 bases, and 21 bases lay in between. Per the germline V gene, CDR1 is LNHDA and CDR2 is SQIVND (reference sequence). The full variable domain, completed using reference TRBV19 and TRBJ1-1, is DGGITQSPKYLFRKEGQNVTLSCEQNLNHDAMYWYRQDPGQGLRLIYYSQIVNDFQKGDIAEGYSVSREKKESFPLTVTSAQKNPTAFYLCASSLHQGYVSTEAFFGQGTRLTVV.

The V call is TRBV7-9, the J call TRBJ1-2; D is possibly TRBD1 (6 bases). V was clipped by 5 bases and J by 4 bases, with 14 bases between them. Germline loops: CDR1 SEHNR, CDR2 FQNEAQ (reference sequence). CDR3 length: 14 amino acids. Here the CDR3 reads CASSIGGESYGYTF. The CDR3 coding sequence is TGTGCCAGCAGCATAGGGGGGGAAAGCTATGGCTACACCTTC.